The clone carrying this T cell receptor (beta chain) showed up just once. The sample is drawn from a study of blood T cell repertoires in COVID-19. Study in general: Sample material is recorded as cDNA or gDNA derived from T cells, B-cell-depleted T cells, or PBMCs.

Original analysis: Estimation of nucleated cell counts relied on the amplification of reference gene primers. Using immunoSEQ multiplex PCR, the repertoire was profiled, and TCRdb retains in-frame clones only, with some absent. V, J and clone size are those of that table, while D and trimming were read from the DNA. The data show roughly 61,000 clones, 75% to 95% seen once. The J segment lost 9 bases and the V segment lost 3 bases, leaving 6 bases of the junction unmatched. CDR1 SEHNR and CDR2 FQNEAQ come from the germline V gene (reference sequence). The CDR3 contains 15 residues. Sequencing was done on a sample of peripheral blood. The chain has TRBV7-9 and TRBJ2-1; 12 nucleotides match TRBD2. The TCR comes from a man in his 60s with acute or convalescent COVID-19. The CDR3 protein is CASSFSLAGGGEQFF. CDR3 DNA sequence: TGTGCCAGCAGCTTTAGTCTAGCGGGAGGGGGTGAGCAGTTCTTC.